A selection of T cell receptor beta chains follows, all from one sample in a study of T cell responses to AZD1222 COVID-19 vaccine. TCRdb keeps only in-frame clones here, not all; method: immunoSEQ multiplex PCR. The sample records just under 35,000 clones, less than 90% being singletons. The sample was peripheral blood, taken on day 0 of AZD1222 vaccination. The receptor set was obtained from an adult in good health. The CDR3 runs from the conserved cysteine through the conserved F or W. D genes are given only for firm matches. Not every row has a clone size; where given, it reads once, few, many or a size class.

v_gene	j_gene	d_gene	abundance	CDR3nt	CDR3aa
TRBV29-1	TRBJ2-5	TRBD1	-	TGCAGCTCGAGACAGGGGGAGGGGGAGACCCAGTACTTC	CSSRQGEGETQYF
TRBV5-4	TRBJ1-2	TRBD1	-	TGTGCCAGCAGCTCAGACAGGGGGCGGTTCTATGGCTACACCTTC	CASSSDRGRFYGYTF
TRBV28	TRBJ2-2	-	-	TGTGCCAGCAGTTTCGGCAGGGCCGTTGGCACCGGGGAGCTGTTTTTT	CASSFGRAVGTGELFF
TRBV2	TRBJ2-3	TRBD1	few	TGTGCCAGCAGTGATGGGACAGGCATAGATACGCAGTATTTT	CASSDGTGIDTQYF
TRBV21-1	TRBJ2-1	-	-	TGTGCCAGCAGCGACCCTCGTAGCCAGGTTGTGGACAATGAGCAGTTCTTC	CASSDPRSQVVDNEQFF
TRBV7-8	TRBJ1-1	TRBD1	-	TGTGCCAGCAGCTTATCTACCGGGGAGGGGGCATGGAACACTGAAGCTTTCTTT	CASSLSTGEGAWNTEAFF
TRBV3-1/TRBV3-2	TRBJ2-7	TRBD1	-	TGTGCCAGCAGCCTCCGACAGGGTTCCTACGAGCAGTACTTC	CASSLRQGSYEQYF
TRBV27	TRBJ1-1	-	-	TGTGCCAGCAGTTTATTGAACGTGCAGGCTGAAGCTTTCTTT	CASSLLNVQAEAFF
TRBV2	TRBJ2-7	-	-	TGTGCCAGCAGTGGGGCAGGGGTTCACGAGCAGTACTTC	CASSGAGVHEQYF
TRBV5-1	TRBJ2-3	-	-	TGCGCCAGCAGCTTGAATGGCGGGGGCCTGAGCACAGATACGCAGTATTTT	CASSLNGGGLSTDTQYF
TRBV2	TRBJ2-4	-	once	TGTGCCAGCAGTGAACCATATGGGAAAAACATTCAGTACTTC	CASSEPYGKNIQYF
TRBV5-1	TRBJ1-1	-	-	TGCGCCAGCAGCTTCCTGTGGGGGGCTGAAGCTTTCTTT	CASSFLWGAEAFF
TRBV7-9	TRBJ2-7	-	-	TGTGCCAGCGGGGTCGCCGGGTCCTACGAGCAGTACTTC	CASGVAGSYEQYF
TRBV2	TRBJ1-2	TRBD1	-	TGTGCCAGCAGTGAACGCTTAAGTACAGGGGGGGCTTACTATGGCTACACCTTC	CASSERLSTGGAYYGYTF
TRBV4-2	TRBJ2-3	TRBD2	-	TGTGCCAGCAGCCAAGATCAGGGACTAGCGGGAGTTCGGTTGACAGATACGCAGTATTTT	CASSQDQGLAGVRLTDTQYF
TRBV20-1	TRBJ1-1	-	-	TGCAGTGCTAGACCCGAAGCTTTCTTT	CSARPEAFF
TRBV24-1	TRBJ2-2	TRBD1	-	TGTGCCACCAGTGATGAAATCGGGACAGGGGGCTACACCGGGGAGCTGTTTTTT	CATSDEIGTGGYTGELFF
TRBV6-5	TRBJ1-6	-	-	TGTGCCAGCAGGGGGCAGAATTCACCCCTCCACTTT	CASRGQNSPLHF
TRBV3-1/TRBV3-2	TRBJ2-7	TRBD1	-	TGTGCCAGCAGCCTCTCCGGGACAGGGTTGGAGCAGTACTTC	CASSLSGTGLEQYF
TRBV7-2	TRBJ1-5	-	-	TGTGCCAGCAGCTTAGAATATCAGCCCCAGCATTTT	CASSLEYQPQHF
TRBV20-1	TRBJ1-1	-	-	TGCAGTGCTAGTGGGATTGGGAACACTGAAGCTTTCTTT	CSASGIGNTEAFF
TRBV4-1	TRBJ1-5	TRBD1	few	TGCGCCAGCAGCCAAGTGGGCAGGGGGAAGCGCCAGCCCCAGCATTTT	CASSQVGRGKRQPQHF
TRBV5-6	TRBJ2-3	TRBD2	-	TGTGCCAGCAGCCAAGGGACTAGCGGGGGCCGGGATACGCAGTATTTT	CASSQGTSGGRDTQYF
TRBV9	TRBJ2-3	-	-	TGTGCCAGCAGCCCCAGCTGGACTACCACAGATACGCAGTATTTT	CASSPSWTTTDTQYF
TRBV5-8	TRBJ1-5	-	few	TGTGCCAGCAGCCGGGGGGGCGGTCTCGGTCAGCCCCAGCATTTT	CASSRGGGLGQPQHF